The next 11 T cell receptor beta chains were all read from a single sample in a study of blood T cell repertoires in COVID-19. The data were produced by immunoSEQ multiplex PCR, yet TCRdb's version contains in-frame clones alone and is incomplete. The profile covers approximately 260,000 clones, with about nine tenths appearing a single time and about 7% taken by the ten largest. Sequencing was carried out using peripheral blood. The origin of the receptors is a man aged 55-75 years who had recovered from COVID-19.

This chain connects TRBV27 to TRBJ2-1, with D unresolved. The germline V gene encodes CDR1 MNHEY and CDR2 SMNVEV (reference sequence). There are 15 residues in the CDR3. V was trimmed by 7 bases and J by 8 bases, leaving 21 bases between them. The CDR3 DNA reads as TGTGCCAGCACCCACCTACCCCTTCGACAAGATGAGCAGTTCTTC. Its protein is CASTHLPLRQDEQFF.

The chain employs TRBV5-5 and TRBJ1-2; D gene ambiguous. The CDR3 runs 14 residues. Germline lookup yields CDR1 SGHKS and CDR2 YYEKEE (reference sequence). Trimming pared 0 bases from V and 2 bases from J, leaving 8 bases between. The CDR3 DNA follows: TGTGCCAGCAGCTTGGCCGGGTTAAACTATGGCTACACCTTC. It yields the protein CASSLAGLNYGYTF.

This clone was observed a single time. The CDR3 region has the DNA TGTGCCAGCAGCCCCGACAACGGAAACATTCAGTACTTC. Residues: CASSPDNGNIQYF. The chain employs TRBV7-9 and TRBJ2-4; D remains unclear. The V and J ends lost 5 bases and 6 bases respectively, with 11 bases between them. Germline loops: CDR1 SEHNR, CDR2 FQNEAQ (reference sequence). The CDR3 runs to 13 residues.

This clone has just a few counts. The chain uses TRBV5-1 and TRBJ2-1; possibly TRBD2 for D (6 bases). CDR1 and CDR2 (germline): SGHRS, YFSETQ. CDR3 length: 13 residues. V was pared by 6 bases and J by 7 bases, with 14 bases between. CDR3 nucleotide sequence: TGCGCCAGCACCTTCGGGGGTGGGAATGAGCAGTTCTTC. Amino acid sequence: CASTFGGGNEQFF.

The chain couples TRBV11-2 to TRBJ1-6; a weak D match, TRBD1 (5 bases). The CDR3 is 18 residues long. Looked up from germline, CDR1 is SGHAT and CDR2 is FQNNGV. V was pared by 2 bases and J by 0 bases, with 14 bases between. For the CDR3, the DNA is TGTGCCAGCAGCTTAAGGAGGGGCCGGAGCTCCTATAATTCACCCCTCCACTTT. Translated, it gives CASSLRRGRSSYNSPLHF.

This chain joins TRBV9 and TRBJ2-2, with unresolved D. The CDR3 has 13 residues. Germline V gene lookup returns CDR1 SGDLS and CDR2 YYNGEE. Trimming pared 4 bases from V and 1 base from J, leaving 5 bases between. The CDR3 bases are TGTGCCAGCAGCTCCGGGAACACCGGGGAGCTGTTTTTT. Protein product: CASSSGNTGELFF.

The rearrangement joins TRBV6-5 to TRBJ2-1, with a possible D match to TRBD1 (6 bases). V shed 2 bases and J shed 5 bases, with 16 bases lying between them. The V gene's germline CDR1 is MNHEY and CDR2 SVGAGI. This CDR3 region has 16 residues. The CDR3 reads CASSYPGHLGHNEQFF. The CDR3 DNA sequence: TGTGCCAGCAGTTACCCGGGACATCTGGGGCACAATGAGCAGTTCTTC.

The chain is built from TRBV10-3 and TRBJ1-6, with TRBD1 as a possible D gene (5 bases). CDR3 length: 14 residues. Trimming pared 6 bases from V and 9 bases from J, leaving 15 bases between. CDR1 ENHRY and CDR2 SYGVKD come from the germline V gene. Here the CDR3 DNA reads TGTGCCATCAGCTACCTGGGGGGGACTTCACCCCTCCACTTT. This translates into CAISYLGGTSPLHF.

CDR3 in amino acids: CASSHSGGDYEQYF. In DNA, the CDR3 is TGCGCCAGCAGCCACAGCGGGGGGGACTACGAGCAGTACTTC. The genes are TRBV5-1 and TRBJ2-7, with 10 bases fitting TRBD2. Germline CDR1 and CDR2: SGHRS and YFSETQ. V dropped 4 bases and J dropped 3; count of bases not matched to a gene: 4. The CDR3 extends over 14 amino acids.

The rearrangement uses TRBV6-5 and TRBJ1-5; D gene uncertain. Trimming took 0 bases from V and 6 from J, leaving 6 bases between them. From germline, CDR1 is MNHEY and CDR2 SVGAGI. The CDR3 consists of 13 residues. Written as DNA, the CDR3 is TGTGCCAGCAGTTACTCCCCTGTTCAGCCCCAGCATTTT. Translation: CASSYSPVQPQHF.

V usage is TRBV2 and J usage is TRBJ1-3, with D possibly being TRBD1 (6 bases). From germline, CDR1 is SNHLY and CDR2 FYNNEI. The germline V and J ends were trimmed by 10 bases and 0 bases, with 16 bases remaining between them. There are 15 residues in the CDR3. The CDR3 loop is CATQKDRSSGNTIYF. CDR3 coding DNA: TGTGCCACACAAAAGGACAGAAGCTCTGGAAACACCATATATTTT.